This T cell receptor (beta chain) was documented in a study of blood T cell repertoires in COVID-19. Study background: T cells, B-cell-depleted T cells, or PBMCs provided the cDNA or gDNA that served as material.

In germline, CDR1 is LNHDA, CDR2 SQIVND (reference sequence). The CDR3 is 11 amino acids. Trimming shortened V by 7 bases and J by 12 bases, and 12 bases separated the two germline ends. Data came from immunoSEQ multiplex PCR; TCRdb stores just in-frame clones and leaves some out. The table shows under 250,000 clones, with more than 80% occurring only once. The rearrangement links TRBV19 to TRBJ1-4; no firm D call. The specimen was PBMCs or T cells enriched from blood (not recorded which). The receptor was derived from a woman aged 18-29 years in a cohort exposed to, infected with or recovered from COVID-19 (not recorded which). The CDR3 DNA reads as TGTGCCAGTATCAAAGGAGCTCAACTGTTTTTT. As protein: CASIKGAQLFF.